This T cell receptor beta chain originates from a study of cytomegalovirus exposure and HLA in healthy donors. TCRdb's table, derived via immunoSEQ multiplex PCR, lists solely in-frame clones and lacks some. The table shows some 67,000 clones, with approximately 94% occurring only once. The V gene's germline CDR1 is SGHAT and CDR2 FQNNGV. V was clipped by 7 bases and J by 6 bases, with 16 bases between them. CDR3 length equals 15 residues. Source material: PBMCs. The chain combines TRBV11-2 with TRBJ1-6, with D tentatively TRBD1 (6 bases). The sequence derives from a woman aged 18-29 years in good health and CMV-seronegative. CDR3 residues: CASTLRGAPNSPLHF. The DNA of the CDR3 is TGTGCCAGCACCTTGCGGGGGGCGCCTAATTCACCCCTCCACTTT.